This T cell receptor (beta chain) originates from a study of cytomegalovirus exposure and HLA in healthy donors. Study-level findings and limits: The likely origin of a cluster of highly shared sequence variants was a sequencing artifact.

The CDR3 has 15 residues. Trimming took 7 bases from V and 5 from J; bases not matched to a gene: 13. Germline CDR1 is SGHRS and CDR2 is YFSETQ. The PCR used 60 Vbeta and 13 Jbeta primers. The data were produced by immunoSEQ multiplex PCR, yet TCRdb's version contains in-frame clones alone and is incomplete. Of about 200,000 clones listed, approximately 83% are singletons. This clone occurred a few times. Its matching antigen is unknown. The chain joins TRBV5-1 to TRBJ1-2, with TRBD1 identical over 8 bases. The sequence came from a boy aged 2 to 10 in good health and CMV-seronegative. The specimen sequenced was PBMCs. CDR3 nucleotides: TGCGCCAGCGCCCGACCACAGGGGGACGATTATGGCTACACCTTC. Amino acids: CASARPQGDDYGYTF.